The sequence of this T cell receptor beta chain was determined in a study of blood T cell repertoires in COVID-19. Background on the study: Sources were T cells, B-cell-depleted T cells, or PBMCs; the material itself was cDNA or gDNA.

Residents of about 25 US areas, aged about 18 to 89 years, made up the participants. Original data processing: Amplified reference gene primers provided the basis for estimating nucleated cell counts. Assay used: immunoSEQ multiplex PCR; TCRdb lists only in-frame clones, some missing. From that table come the V and J calls and clone size; the DNA was used to work out D and trimming. The sample has 200,000 or so clones; approximately 90% are singletons. Trimming pared 3 bases from V and 12 bases from J, leaving 18 bases between. The length of the CDR3 is 15 residues. CDR1 is MDHEN and CDR2 is SYDVKM in the germline V gene.

The source material was PBMCs or T cells enriched from blood (not recorded which). The V call is TRBV28, the J call TRBJ1-6, with D unresolved. The TCR was taken from a woman aged 40 to 55 with acute COVID-19. The CDR3 loop is CASSFLGERPQPLHF. Written as DNA, the CDR3 is TGTGCCAGCAGTTTCCTTGGGGAGAGGCCCCAACCCCTCCACTTT.